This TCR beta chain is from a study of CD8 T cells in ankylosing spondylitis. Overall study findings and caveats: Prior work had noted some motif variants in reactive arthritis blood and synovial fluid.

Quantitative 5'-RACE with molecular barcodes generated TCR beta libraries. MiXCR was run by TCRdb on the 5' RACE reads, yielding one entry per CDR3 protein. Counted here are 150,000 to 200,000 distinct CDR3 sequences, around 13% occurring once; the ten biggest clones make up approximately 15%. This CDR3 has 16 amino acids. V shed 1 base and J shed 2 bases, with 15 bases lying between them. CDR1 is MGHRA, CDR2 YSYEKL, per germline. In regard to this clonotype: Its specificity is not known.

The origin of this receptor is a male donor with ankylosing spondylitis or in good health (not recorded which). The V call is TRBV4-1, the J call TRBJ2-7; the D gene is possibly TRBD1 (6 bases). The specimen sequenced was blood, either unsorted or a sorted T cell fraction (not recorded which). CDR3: CASSQGGAGATYEQYF. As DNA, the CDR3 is TGCGCCAGCAGCCAAGGAGGGGCAGGGGCGACCTACGAGCAGTACTTC.